Shown below are 9 T cell receptor beta chains from a single sample sequenced in a study of CD8+ T cells in alopecia areata. The authors extracted RNA and reverse transcribed it into cDNA as the sequencing template. This table comes from immunoSEQ multiplex PCR, and its TCRdb copy is limited to in-frame clones, with some not included. The sample consists of tens of thousands of clones, roughly three fifths of them appearing once. The material was CD8+ T cells sorted from blood, obtained at week 0. These receptors were collected from a human donor with alopecia areata.

CDR3 nucleotide sequence: TGTGCCAGCAGCCCGGACAGGGTTGAGGGTGAGCAGTTCTTC. This translates into CASSPDRVEGEQFF. The gene calls are TRBV5-4 and TRBJ2-1; the match to TRBD1 covers 8 bases. This CDR3 has 14 residues. V shed 4 bases, J shed 9 bases, and the junction held 9 bases outside the gene matches. CDR1 is SGHNT, CDR2 YYREEE, per germline (reference sequence).

The chain uses TRBV27 and TRBJ1-1; D unclear. The CDR3 has 16 amino acids. The germline V gene encodes CDR1 MNHEY and CDR2 SMNVEV (reference sequence). Trimming pared 5 bases from V and 4 bases from J, leaving 20 bases between. CDR3 sequence reads: CASSPLFVEGPTEAFF. CDR3 DNA sequence: TGTGCCAGCAGTCCACTATTTGTTGAGGGCCCCACTGAAGCTTTCTTT.

This clone has a single count. This rearrangement joins TRBV28 to TRBJ2-1, with 7 bases that match TRBD2. Per germline, CDR1 MDHEN and CDR2 SYDVKM. The CDR3 extends over 18 amino acids. V gave up 1 base and J gave up 4 bases; unmatched junction bases: 13. This chain's CDR3 is CASSLFSSFAGAYNEQFF. The CDR3 DNA reads as TGTGCCAGCAGTTTATTCTCGAGCTTTGCGGGAGCTTACAATGAGCAGTTCTTC.

The chain has TRBV15 and TRBJ2-7; D not resolved. V dropped 4 bases and J dropped 3 bases, with 7 bases sitting between them. This CDR3 has 12 amino acids. The germline CDR1 and CDR2 sequences are LNHNV and YYDKDF (reference sequence). The CDR3 sequence: CATSTSHYEQYF. CDR3 nucleotides: TGTGCCACCAGCACCTCCCACTACGAGCAGTACTTC.

J is TRBJ2-5 and V is TRBV6-6; TRBD2 is a possible D gene (5 bases). V gave up 6 bases and J gave up 1 base, with 15 bases separating them. Looked up from germline, CDR1 is MNHNY and CDR2 is SVGAGI (reference sequence). CDR3 length: 15 residues. DNA for the CDR3: TGTGCCAGCAGCCCTCTTCGGGGAAGCCAAGAGACCCAGTACTTC. Translated, it gives CASSPLRGSQETQYF.

With regard to this clone: Other nucleotide sequences in the sample specify the same CDR3. This chain joins TRBV25-1 and TRBJ2-3; D remains unclear. Trimming left V 3 bases short and J 2 bases short, with 9 bases between. The germline V gene has CDR1 MGHDK and CDR2 SYGVNS. CDR3 length equals 14 residues. The CDR3 reads CASSEYSLTDTQYF. The CDR3 coding sequence is TGTGCCAGCAGTGAGTACAGCCTCACAGATACGCAGTATTTT. Full variable domain (outside the CDR3, taken from reference TRBV25-1 and TRBJ2-3): EADIYQTPRYLVIGTGKKITLECSQTMGHDKMYWYQQDPGMELHLIHYSYGVNSTEKGDLSSESTVSRIRTEHFPLTLESARPSHTSQYLCASSEYSLTDTQYFGPGTRLTVL.

Here the CDR3 reads CSVEDAVGQYF. In DNA, the CDR3 is TGCAGCGTTGAAGATGCGGTGGGGCAGTACTTC. V is TRBV29-1 and J is TRBJ2-7; D uncertain. This CDR3 comprises 11 residues. Deletions cut 0 bases from V and 9 bases from J, with 9 bases between. Germline V gene lookup returns CDR1 SQVTM and CDR2 ANQGSEA.

J is TRBJ2-3 and V is TRBV30; D remains ambiguous. The CDR3 loop spans 14 amino acids. Germline V gene lookup returns CDR1 GTSNPN and CDR2 SVGIG (reference sequence). V lost 8 bases and J 0 bases, leaving 15 bases between the germline ends. The CDR3 is CAGSSSSSTDTQYF. DNA of the CDR3: TGTGCCGGCTCCTCCTCCTCTAGCACAGATACGCAGTATTTT.

The chain carries TRBV29-1 and TRBJ1-1, with no clear D. The CDR3 covers 12 residues. Trimming took off 3 bases at V and 3 bases at J, with 8 bases between the two ends. Germline CDR1 reads SQVTM; CDR2 reads ANQGSEA. The CDR3 reads CSVEARDTEAFF. CDR3 nucleotides: TGCAGCGTTGAGGCAAGGGACACTGAAGCTTTCTTT.